The entry below describes one T cell receptor beta chain. Its matching antigen is unknown. The data belong to a study of siplizumab effects on memory and regulatory T cells. Study outcomes and limitations: Alloreactive sequences tracing back to unstimulated CD4+ memory cells were significantly reduced by siplizumab. Proliferating siplizumab-culture Treg suppressive function went unconfirmed. Siplizumab gave mappable alloreactive CD4+ clones an average Treg-derived fraction of about 72%, against around 29% in controls.

Trimming cost V 6 bases and J 3 bases; bases outside gene matches: 6. Germline-derived CDR1 and CDR2 are LNHDA and SQIVND (reference sequence). The CDR3 is made up of 15 amino acids. Roughly 10^5 TCR templates were assayed per sample. Sequenced by immunoSEQ multiplex PCR; TCRdb stores in-frame clones only, minus some. The profile shows 90,000 to 120,000 clones, 80% to 95% of them singletons. The chain carries TRBV19 and TRBJ1-5; 9 bases are a match to TRBD1. The receptor was isolated from a human donor in good health. Some clones in this sample may be carry-over from other donors' samples. Sequenced: CD4+ T cells sorted from blood. As DNA, the CDR3 is TGTGCCAGTAGGATGGGACAGGGACACAATCAGCCCCAGCATTTT. Translated: CASRMGQGHNQPQHF. The full variable domain, completed using reference TRBV19 and TRBJ1-5, is DGGITQSPKYLFRKEGQNVTLSCEQNLNHDAMYWYRQDPGQGLRLIYYSQIVNDFQKGDIAEGYSVSREKKESFPLTVTSAQKNPTAFYLCASRMGQGHNQPQHFGDGTRLSIL.